This T cell receptor (beta chain) originates from a study of cytomegalovirus exposure and HLA in healthy donors. With 60 Vbeta and 13 Jbeta primers, the PCR was carried out. The method was immunoSEQ multiplex PCR; TCRdb's version includes in-frame clones alone and lacks a portion of them. The table lists approximately 120,000 clones. Germline-derived CDR1 and CDR2 are LNHDA and SQIVND (reference sequence). This CDR3 has 16 residues. V gave up 3 bases and J gave up 2 bases; unmatched junction bases: 8. This TCR was recovered from a man in his forties in good health and CMV-seronegative. The chain recombines TRBV19 with TRBJ2-3, with TRBD1 matching over 7 bases. The sample was PBMCs. The CDR3, as DNA: TGTGCCAGTAGTATCTACCGGGACAGAAACACAGATACGCAGTATTTT. It yields the protein CASSIYRDRNTDTQYF.